This TCR beta chain was obtained from a study of vaccination effects on CD4 cells after COVID-19. About the study: Antigen-specific CD4+ T cell clonotypes were called by their expansion after viral peptide-pool culture in ViraFEST. Researchers drew samples from a few convalescent patients early and late after vaccination. Post-vaccine specimens arrived a median 72 days past the second dose. Study-level findings and limits: After vaccination, at late timepoints, clones induced by infection and by vaccine contracted markedly.

This table comes from immunoSEQ multiplex PCR, and its TCRdb copy is limited to in-frame clones, with some not included. This sample has around 50,000 clones, with around 80% found just once. A remark on this clone: Its antigen is still unknown.

The CDR3 has 14 amino acids. Germline V CDR1 and CDR2: SNHLY, FYNNEI. Between the trimmed V and J ends, which lost 7 bases and 0 bases, there was a span of 11 bases. Researchers isolated CD4+ T cells once approximately ten days of culture had elapsed. The person acquired a PCR-confirmed SARS-CoV-2 infection between March and December 2020. Everyone in the study got two shots of either the BNT162b2 or mRNA-1273 vaccine. This sequence joins TRBV2 and TRBJ2-3, with D unresolved. This clonotype was sampled from a human donor who had a prior SARS-CoV-2 infection. The sample in question was CD4+ T cells from PBMCs cultured without peptide, obtained after COVID-19 vaccination. The CDR3 reads CASMVETSTDTQYF. CDR3 DNA: TGTGCCAGCATGGTGGAAACTAGCACAGATACGCAGTATTTT.